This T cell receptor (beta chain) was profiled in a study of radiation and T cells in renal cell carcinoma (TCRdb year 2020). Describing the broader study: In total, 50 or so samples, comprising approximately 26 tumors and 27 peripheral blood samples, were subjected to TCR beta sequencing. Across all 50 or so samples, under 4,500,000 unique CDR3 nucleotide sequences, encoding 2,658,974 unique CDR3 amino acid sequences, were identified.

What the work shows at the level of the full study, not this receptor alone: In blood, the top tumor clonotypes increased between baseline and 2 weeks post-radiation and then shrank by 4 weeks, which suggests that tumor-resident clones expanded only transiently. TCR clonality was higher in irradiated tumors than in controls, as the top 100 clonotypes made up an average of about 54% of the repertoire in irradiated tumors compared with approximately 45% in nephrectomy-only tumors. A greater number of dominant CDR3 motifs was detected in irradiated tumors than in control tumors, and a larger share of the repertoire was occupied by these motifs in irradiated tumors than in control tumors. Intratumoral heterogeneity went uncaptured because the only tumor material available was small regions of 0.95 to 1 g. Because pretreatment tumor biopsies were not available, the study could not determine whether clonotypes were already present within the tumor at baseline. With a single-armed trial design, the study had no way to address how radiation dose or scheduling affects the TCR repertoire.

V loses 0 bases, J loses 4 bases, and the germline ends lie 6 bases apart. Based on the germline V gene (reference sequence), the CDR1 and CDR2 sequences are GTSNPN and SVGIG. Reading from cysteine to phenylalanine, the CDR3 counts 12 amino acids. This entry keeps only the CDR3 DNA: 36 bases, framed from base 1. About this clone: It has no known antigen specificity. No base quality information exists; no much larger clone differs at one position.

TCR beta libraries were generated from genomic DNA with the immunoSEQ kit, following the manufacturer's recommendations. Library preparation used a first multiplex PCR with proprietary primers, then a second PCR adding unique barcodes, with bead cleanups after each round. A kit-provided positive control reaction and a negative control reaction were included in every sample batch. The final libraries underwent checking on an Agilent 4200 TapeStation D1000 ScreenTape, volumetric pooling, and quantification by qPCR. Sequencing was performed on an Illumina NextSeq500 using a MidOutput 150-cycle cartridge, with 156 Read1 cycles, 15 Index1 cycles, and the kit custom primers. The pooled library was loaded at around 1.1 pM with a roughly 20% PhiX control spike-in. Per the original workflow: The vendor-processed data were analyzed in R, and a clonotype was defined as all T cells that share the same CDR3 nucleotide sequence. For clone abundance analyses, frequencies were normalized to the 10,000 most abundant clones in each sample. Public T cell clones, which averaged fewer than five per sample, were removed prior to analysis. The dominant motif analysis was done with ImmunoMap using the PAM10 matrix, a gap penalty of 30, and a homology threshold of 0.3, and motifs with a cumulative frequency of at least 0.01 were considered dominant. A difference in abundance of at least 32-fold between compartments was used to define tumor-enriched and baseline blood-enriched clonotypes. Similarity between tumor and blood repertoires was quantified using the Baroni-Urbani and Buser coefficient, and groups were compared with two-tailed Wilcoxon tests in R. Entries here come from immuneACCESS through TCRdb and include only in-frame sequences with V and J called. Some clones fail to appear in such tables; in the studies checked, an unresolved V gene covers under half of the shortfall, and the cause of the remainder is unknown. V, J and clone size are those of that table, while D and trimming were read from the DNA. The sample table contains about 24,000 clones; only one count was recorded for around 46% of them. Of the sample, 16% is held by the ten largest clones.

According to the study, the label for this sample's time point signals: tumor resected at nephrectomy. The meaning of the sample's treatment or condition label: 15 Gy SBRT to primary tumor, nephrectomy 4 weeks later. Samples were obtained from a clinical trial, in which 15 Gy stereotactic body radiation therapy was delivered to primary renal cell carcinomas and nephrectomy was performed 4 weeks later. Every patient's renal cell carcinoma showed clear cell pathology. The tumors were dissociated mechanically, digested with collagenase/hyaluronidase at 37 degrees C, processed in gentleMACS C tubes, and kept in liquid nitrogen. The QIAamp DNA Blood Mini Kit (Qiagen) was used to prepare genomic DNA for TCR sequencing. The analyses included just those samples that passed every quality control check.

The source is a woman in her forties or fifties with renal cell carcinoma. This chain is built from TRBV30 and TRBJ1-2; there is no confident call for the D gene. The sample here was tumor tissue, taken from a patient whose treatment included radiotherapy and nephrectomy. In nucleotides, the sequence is TGTGCCTGGAGTGTACGAACCTATGGCTACACCTTC. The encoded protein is CAWSVRTYGYTF.